The next 9 T cell receptor beta chains were all read from a single sample in a study of response to subunit inactivated influenza vaccine. TCRdb re-analysed the RT-PCR reads in MiXCR, keeping a single row per CDR3 protein. The sample lists about 540,000 distinct CDR3 sequences, under 30% seen once, with roughly 2.8% in the top ten. These data were likewise used in another study, on T cells expressing NK-cell markers. That work contributes: It was by 5'RACE template switching with UMIs that TCR beta cDNA was made.

Source: CD4+ T cells sorted from PBMCs, taken approximately 12 days after vaccination. These TCRs come from a middle-aged man who received an inactivated influenza vaccine.

The J gene is TRBJ1-2, the V gene TRBV4-3; D is possibly TRBD1 (5 bases). Between the trimmed V and J ends, which lost 0 bases and 4 bases, there was a span of 12 bases. This CDR3 contains 15 residues. Germline V gene lookup returns CDR1 LGHNA and CDR2 YSLEER. CDR3 bases: TGCGCCAGCAGCCAAGACCGAGGGGAGGGCTATGGCTACACCTTC. This sequence encodes CASSQDRGEGYGYTF.

This clonotype was observed at least ten times. The chain links TRBV12-3 or TRBV12-4 to TRBJ2-7, with 10 bases identical to TRBD2. CDR3 length: 15 residues. The V gene end was trimmed by 6 bases and the J gene end by 1 base; junction bases not matched to a gene: 6. Here the CDR3 reads CASSEASGGSYEQYF. The CDR3 DNA reads TGTGCCAGCAGCGAGGCTAGCGGGGGATCCTACGAGCAGTACTTC.

This clonotype was seen a few times. The chain employs TRBV20-1 and TRBJ2-7; 8 nucleotides match TRBD1. V lost 6 bases to trimming and J lost 0 bases; unmatched junction nucleotides: 10. This CDR3 is 15 amino acids long. The germline CDR1 and CDR2 sequences are DFQATT and SNEGSKA (reference sequence). In nucleotides, the CDR3 is TGCAGTGCAGAAAACGGACAGGGACGCTCCTACGAGCAGTACTTC. Translation gives CSAENGQGRSYEQYF.

CDR3: CSARDGLSTGELFF. For the CDR3, the DNA is TGCAGTGCTAGAGATGGACTTAGCACCGGGGAGCTGTTTTTT. This rearrangement joins TRBV20-1 to TRBJ2-2; a weak D match, TRBD2 (5 bases). Germline V gene data show CDR1 as DFQATT and CDR2 as SNEGSKA (reference sequence). There are 14 residues in the CDR3. The ends were cut back, 0 bases at V and 4 bases at J, with 9 bases in the middle.

The V call is TRBV11-2, the J call TRBJ2-7, with 12 bases identical to TRBD2. The ends lost 3 bases at V and 0 bases at J; junction bases unmatched: 9. Germline V lookup: CDR1 SGHAT, CDR2 FQNNGV. The CDR3 totals 18 residues. CDR3 region: CASSFSRTTSGGSYEQYF. CDR3 nucleotides: TGTGCCAGCAGCTTTAGTAGAACGACTAGCGGGGGCTCCTACGAGCAGTACTTC.

The J gene is TRBJ2-7, the V gene TRBV20-1; D might be TRBD1 or TRBD2, each matching 5 bases. The CDR3 runs 14 residues. V was clipped by 6 bases and J by 2 bases, with 17 bases between them. The germline V gene encodes CDR1 DFQATT and CDR2 SNEGSKA (reference sequence). CDR3 in DNA: TGCAGTGCGGACCGGGACGGCAAACCCTACGAGCAGTACTTC. Translation gives CSADRDGKPYEQYF.

This clonotype appeared many times. This chain links TRBV4-3 with TRBJ2-1, with 8 bases aligning to TRBD2. CDR1 LGHNA and CDR2 YSLEER come from the germline V gene. This CDR3 region has 15 residues. Losses at the gene ends were 0 bases for V and 12 bases for J; bases not matched to a gene: 10. This CDR3 reads CASSQERGTRTRQFF. In DNA form, the CDR3 reads TGCGCCAGCAGCCAAGAACGCGGGACTAGAACTCGGCAGTTCTTC.

The chain joins TRBV15 to TRBJ2-3, with no clear D. With 4 bases removed from V and 4 bases from J, the gap between germline ends came to 9 bases. CDR3 length: 13 amino acids. Germline loops: CDR1 LNHNV, CDR2 YYDKDF (reference sequence). CDR3 sequence (DNA): TGTGCCACCAGCACTAACCCCGCAGATACGCAGTATTTT. It yields the protein CATSTNPADTQYF.

This clonotype was seen a few times. The chain links TRBV7-2 to TRBJ2-3; tentatively, D is TRBD2 (6 bases). This CDR3 contains 18 residues. The germline CDR1 and CDR2 sequences are SGHTA and FQGNSA. Trimming took off 0 bases at V and 2 bases at J, with 18 bases between the two ends. Here the CDR3 reads CASSLAIRGSGITDTQYF. The CDR3 DNA follows: TGTGCCAGCAGCTTAGCAATACGTGGTAGCGGAATCACAGATACGCAGTATTTT. The full variable domain, rest sourced from reference TRBV7-2 and TRBJ2-3, is GAGVSQSPSNKVTEKGKDVELRCDPISGHTALYWYRQSLGQGLEFLIYFQGNSAPDKSGLPSDRFSAERTGGSVSTLTIQRTQQEDSAVYLCASSLAIRGSGITDTQYFGPGTRLTVL.